A selection of T cell receptor beta chains follows, all from one sample in a study of T cells in Graves' hyperthyroidism and ophthalmopathy. MiXCR, applied by TCRdb to the multiplex PCR reads, yields one record per CDR3 protein. The sample records 300,000 to 450,000 distinct CDR3 sequences, approximately 17% being singletons. Sequencing used blood. All receptors derive from a man aged 18 to 30 with Graves' ophthalmopathy. CDR3s include the opening cysteine and the closing phenylalanine or tryptophan. A D gene is named only where the DNA matches it firmly. Rows give clone size only sometimes, using once, few, many, or a class for an expanded clone.

D,V,J,size,DNA,CDR3
-,TRBV15,TRBJ2-5,few,TGTGCCACCAGCAGGTACCCCGGGCAGGAAGAGACCCAGTACTTC,CATSRYPGQEETQYF
-,TRBV4-1,TRBJ2-7,-,TGCGCCAGCAGCGTCTCCGTGGGGACTCCGACCTACGAGCAGTACTTC,CASSVSVGTPTYEQYF
TRBD1,TRBV6-1,TRBJ1-5,-,TGTGCCAGCAGTGAATGGGGGGGACAGGGGGCGAATCAGCCCCAGCATTTT,CASSEWGGQGANQPQHF
-,TRBV7-8,TRBJ1-2,many,TGTGCCAGCAGCTTAATAATGGCCAACTATGGCTACACCTTC,CASSLIMANYGYTF
TRBD1,TRBV11-2,TRBJ2-5,-,TGTGCCAGCAGCTTGGGGGCAGACAGGGGGCAAGAGACCCAGTACTTC,CASSLGADRGQETQYF
-,TRBV6-1,TRBJ1-2,-,TGTGCCAGCAGGACTTATGATGGCTACACCTTC,CASRTYDGYTF
TRBD1,TRBV20-1,TRBJ2-7,many,TGCAGTGCCACGAGTAAATTAACCGGGACAGTGCTCTGGGGGCAGTACTTC,CSATSKLTGTVLWGQYF
-,TRBV24-1,TRBJ1-2,-,TGTGCCACCAGTGACCAAGTTTGGGGGGGCTACACCTTC,CATSDQVWGGYTF
-,TRBV7-3,TRBJ2-2,-,TGTGCCAGCAGCTTAAGGAATTTAGGGGGGACCACCGGGGAGCTGTTTTTT,CASSLRNLGGTTGELFF
TRBD1,TRBV19,TRBJ1-5,-,TGTGCCAGTAGTACCCAGGGGGGCAATCAGCCCCAGCATTTT,CASSTQGGNQPQHF
TRBD1,TRBV28,TRBJ2-7,-,TGTGCCAGCAGGGGGGGGACAGGGTCCTACGAGCAGTACTTC,CASRGGTGSYEQYF
-,TRBV7-8,TRBJ1-2,many,TGTGCCAGCAGCTTACGGGGGGGGGATGGCTACACCTTC,CASSLRGGDGYTF
-,TRBV20-1,TRBJ2-5,many,TGCAGTGCCACCTGGGACTCCGGAGAGACCCAGTACTTC,CSATWDSGETQYF
TRBD2,TRBV12-3/TRBV12-4,TRBJ2-5,many,TGTGCCAGCAGTTTAGGCGGGGGGGCAGTGGAGACCCAGTACTTC,CASSLGGGAVETQYF
-,TRBV4-1,TRBJ2-5,few,TGCGCCAGCAGCCAAACGGGGGACCTAAACCAAGAGACCCAGTACTTC,CASSQTGDLNQETQYF
TRBD1,TRBV7-6,TRBJ2-7,many,TGTGCCAGCAGCTTAGGACAGGGAACCTACGAGCAGTACTTC,CASSLGQGTYEQYF
-,TRBV2,TRBJ1-4,many,TGTGCCAGCAGTGCAGGGGTCCGGGTAAAACTGTTTTTT,CASSAGVRVKLFF
-,TRBV5-1,TRBJ1-4,many,TGCGCCAGCAGCTTGATAGGGAGGCCTAATGAAAAACTGTTTTTT,CASSLIGRPNEKLFF
TRBD1,TRBV3-1,TRBJ2-7,-,TGTGCCAGCAGCCAACAACCGGGACAGAAGGAGCAGTACTTC,CASSQQPGQKEQYF
-,TRBV2,TRBJ1-1,many,TGTGCCAGCAGTGACACCCCCGCGGGAAAGAACACTGAAGCTTTCTTT,CASSDTPAGKNTEAFF
TRBD1,TRBV2,TRBJ1-1,many,TGTGCCAGCAGTGAAGGACAGGGAGCTGATGAAGCTTTCTTT,CASSEGQGADEAFF